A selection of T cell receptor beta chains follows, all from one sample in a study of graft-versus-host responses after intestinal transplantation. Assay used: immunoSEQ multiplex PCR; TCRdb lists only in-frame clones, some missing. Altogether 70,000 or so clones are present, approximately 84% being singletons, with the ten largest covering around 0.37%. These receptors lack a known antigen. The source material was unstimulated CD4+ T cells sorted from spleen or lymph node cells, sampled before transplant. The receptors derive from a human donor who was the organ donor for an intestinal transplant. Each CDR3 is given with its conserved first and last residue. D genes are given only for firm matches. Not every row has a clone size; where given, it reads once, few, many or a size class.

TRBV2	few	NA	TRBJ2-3	CASSPERRRGYGSDTQYF	TGTGCCAGCAGCCCGGAGAGGCGGAGGGGATACGGTTCAGATACGCAGTATTTT
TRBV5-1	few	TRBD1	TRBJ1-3	CASSLEAQGAGNTIYF	TGCGCCAGCAGCTTGGAGGCCCAGGGGGCTGGAAACACCATATATTTT
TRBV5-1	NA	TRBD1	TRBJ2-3	CASSLRQGKTDTQYF	TGCGCCAGCAGCCTCCGACAGGGTAAAACAGATACGCAGTATTTT
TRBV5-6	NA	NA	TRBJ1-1	CASSPIGGGAFF	TGTGCCAGCAGCCCTATCGGGGGTGGCGCTTTCTTT
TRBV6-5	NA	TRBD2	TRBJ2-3	CASSYGTSGGTDTQYF	TGTGCCAGCAGTTACGGCACTAGCGGAGGCACAGATACGCAGTATTTT
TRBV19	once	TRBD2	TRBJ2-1	CASSPVWTSGGNEQFF	TGTGCCAGTAGCCCTGTTTGGACTAGCGGGGGTAATGAGCAGTTCTTC
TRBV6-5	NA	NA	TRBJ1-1	CASSPLRMNTEAFF	TGTGCCAGCAGTCCACTGCGGATGAACACTGAAGCTTTCTTT
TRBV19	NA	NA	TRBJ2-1	CASSIDASSNEQFF	TGTGCCAGTAGTATAGATGCCTCGAGCAATGAGCAGTTCTTC
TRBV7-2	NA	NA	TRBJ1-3	CASSIALGGNTIYF	TGTGCCAGCAGCATAGCGCTAGGAGGAAACACCATATATTTT
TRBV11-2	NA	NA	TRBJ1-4	CASSLGLRTYEKLFF	TGTGCCAGCAGCTTAGGGCTTAGGACATATGAAAAACTGTTTTTT
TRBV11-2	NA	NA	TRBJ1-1	CASSLGPGSAFF	TGTGCCAGCAGCTTAGGTCCGGGGTCCGCTTTCTTT
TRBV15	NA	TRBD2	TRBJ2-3	CATQRGVGEDTQYF	TGTGCCACCCAGCGGGGGGTTGGAGAAGATACGCAGTATTTT
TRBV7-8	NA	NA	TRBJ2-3	CASREGGGLTDTQYF	TGTGCCAGCAGGGAGGGTGGGGGACTCACAGATACGCAGTATTTT
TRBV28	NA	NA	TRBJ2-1	CASSLSGVRGDEQFF	TGTGCCAGCAGTCTATCAGGGGTTCGGGGGGATGAGCAGTTCTTC
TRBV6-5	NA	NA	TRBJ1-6	CASSYTGNNSPLHF	TGTGCCAGCAGTTACACAGGCAATAATTCACCCCTCCACTTT
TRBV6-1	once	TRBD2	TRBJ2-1	CASSELAGAFYNEQFF	TGTGCCAGCAGTGAACTAGCGGGGGCCTTCTACAATGAGCAGTTCTTC